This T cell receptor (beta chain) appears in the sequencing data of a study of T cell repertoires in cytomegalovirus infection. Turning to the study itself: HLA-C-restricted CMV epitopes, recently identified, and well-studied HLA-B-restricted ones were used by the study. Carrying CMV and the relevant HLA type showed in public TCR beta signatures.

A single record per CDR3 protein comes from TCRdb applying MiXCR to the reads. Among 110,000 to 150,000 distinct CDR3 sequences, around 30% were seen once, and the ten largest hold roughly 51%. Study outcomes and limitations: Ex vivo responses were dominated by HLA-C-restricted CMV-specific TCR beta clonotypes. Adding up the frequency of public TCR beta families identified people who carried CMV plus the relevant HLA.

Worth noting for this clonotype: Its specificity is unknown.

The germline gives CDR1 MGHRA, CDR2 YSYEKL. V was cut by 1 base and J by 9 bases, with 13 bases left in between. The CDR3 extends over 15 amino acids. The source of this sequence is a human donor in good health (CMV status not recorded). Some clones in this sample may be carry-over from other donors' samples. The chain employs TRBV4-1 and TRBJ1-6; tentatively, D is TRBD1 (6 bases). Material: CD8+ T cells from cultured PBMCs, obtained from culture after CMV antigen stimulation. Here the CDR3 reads CASSQAPGGGSPLHF. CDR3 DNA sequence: TGCGCCAGCAGCCAAGCACCGGGGGGCGGTTCACCCCTCCACTTT.